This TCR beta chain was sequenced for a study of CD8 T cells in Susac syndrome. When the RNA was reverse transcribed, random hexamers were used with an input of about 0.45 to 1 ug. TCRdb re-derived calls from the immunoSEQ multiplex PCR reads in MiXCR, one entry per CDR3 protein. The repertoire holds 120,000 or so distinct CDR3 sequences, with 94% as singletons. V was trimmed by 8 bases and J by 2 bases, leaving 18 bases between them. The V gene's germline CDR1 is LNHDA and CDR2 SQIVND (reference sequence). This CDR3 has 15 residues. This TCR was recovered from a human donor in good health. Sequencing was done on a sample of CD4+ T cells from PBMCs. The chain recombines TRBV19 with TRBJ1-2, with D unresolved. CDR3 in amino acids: CASSPSLWLNYGYTF. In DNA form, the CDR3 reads TGTGCCAGTTCACCCAGCTTATGGTTAAACTATGGCTACACCTTC.